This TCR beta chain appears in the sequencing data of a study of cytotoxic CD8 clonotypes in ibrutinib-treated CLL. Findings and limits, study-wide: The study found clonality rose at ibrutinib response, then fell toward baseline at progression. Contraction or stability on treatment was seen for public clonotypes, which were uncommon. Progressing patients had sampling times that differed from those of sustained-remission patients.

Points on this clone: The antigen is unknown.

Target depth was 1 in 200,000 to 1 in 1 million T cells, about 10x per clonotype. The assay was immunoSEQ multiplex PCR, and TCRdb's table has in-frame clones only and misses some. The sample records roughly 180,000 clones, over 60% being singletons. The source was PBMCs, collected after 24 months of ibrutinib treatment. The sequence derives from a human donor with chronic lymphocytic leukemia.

CDR3 nucleotides: TGTGCCAGCAGTTTGGCCCTAGACGCTAGCTCCTACGAGCAGTACTTC. As protein: CASSLALDASSYEQYF. The chain recombines TRBV28 with TRBJ2-7; D is unresolved. Germline V lookup: CDR1 MDHEN, CDR2 SYDVKM. Between the trimmed V and J ends, which lost 3 bases and 0 bases, there was a span of 15 bases. CDR3 size: 16 residues. The full variable domain, with the rest looked up from reference TRBV28 and TRBJ2-7, is DVKVTQSSRYLVKRTGEKVFLECVQDMDHENMFWYRQDPGLGLRLIYFSYDVKMKEKGDIPEGYSVSREKKERFSLILESASTNQTSMYLCASSLALDASSYEQYFGPGTRLTVT.